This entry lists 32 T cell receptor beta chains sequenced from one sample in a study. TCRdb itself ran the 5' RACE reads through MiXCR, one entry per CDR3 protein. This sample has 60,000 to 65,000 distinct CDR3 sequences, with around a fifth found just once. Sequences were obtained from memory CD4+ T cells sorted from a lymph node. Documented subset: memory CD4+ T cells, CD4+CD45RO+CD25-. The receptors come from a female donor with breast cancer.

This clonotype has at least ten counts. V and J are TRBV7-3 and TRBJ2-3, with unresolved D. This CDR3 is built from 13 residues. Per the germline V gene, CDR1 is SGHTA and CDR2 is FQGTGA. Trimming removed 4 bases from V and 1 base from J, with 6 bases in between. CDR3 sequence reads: CASSSMRTDTQYF. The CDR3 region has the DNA TGTGCCAGCAGCTCCATGCGCACAGATACGCAGTATTTT.

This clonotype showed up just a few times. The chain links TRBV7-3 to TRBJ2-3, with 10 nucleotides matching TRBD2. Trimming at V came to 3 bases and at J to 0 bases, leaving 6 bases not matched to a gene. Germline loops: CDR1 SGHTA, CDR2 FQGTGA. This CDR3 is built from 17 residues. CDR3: CASSFTRTSGSTDTQYF. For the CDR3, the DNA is TGTGCCAGCAGCTTCACTAGGACTAGCGGTAGCACAGATACGCAGTATTTT. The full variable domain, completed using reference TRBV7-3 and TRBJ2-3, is GAGVSQTPSNKVTEKGKYVELRCDPISGHTALYWYRQSLGQGPEFLIYFQGTGAADDSGLPNDRFFAVRPEGSVSTLKIQRTERGDSAVYLCASSFTRTSGSTDTQYFGPGTRLTVL.

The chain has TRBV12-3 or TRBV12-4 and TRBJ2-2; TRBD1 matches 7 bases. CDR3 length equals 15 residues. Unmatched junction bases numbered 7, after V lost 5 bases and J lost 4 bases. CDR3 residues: CASSPTGTVTGELFF. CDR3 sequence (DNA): TGTGCCAGCAGTCCAACCGGGACAGTCACCGGGGAGCTGTTTTTT.

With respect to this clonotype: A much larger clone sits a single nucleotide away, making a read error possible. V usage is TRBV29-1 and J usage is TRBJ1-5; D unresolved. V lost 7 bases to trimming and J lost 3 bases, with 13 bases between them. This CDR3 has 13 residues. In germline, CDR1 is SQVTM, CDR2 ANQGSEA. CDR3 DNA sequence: TGCAGCGCTGCCGACAACCTCAATCAGCCCCAGCATTTT. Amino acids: CSAADNLNQPQHF.

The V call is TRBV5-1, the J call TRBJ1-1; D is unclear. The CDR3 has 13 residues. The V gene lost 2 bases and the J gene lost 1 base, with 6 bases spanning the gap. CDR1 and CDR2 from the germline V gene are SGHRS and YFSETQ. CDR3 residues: CASSFSANTEAFF. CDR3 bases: TGCGCCAGCAGCTTTTCTGCGAACACTGAAGCTTTCTTT.

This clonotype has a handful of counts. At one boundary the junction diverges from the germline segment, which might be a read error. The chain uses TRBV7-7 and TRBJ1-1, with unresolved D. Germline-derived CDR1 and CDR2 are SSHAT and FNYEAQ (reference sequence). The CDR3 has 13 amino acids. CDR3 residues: CASSLNAETEAFF. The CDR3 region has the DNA TGTGCTAGCAGCTTAAACGCTGAAACTGAAGCTTTCTTT.

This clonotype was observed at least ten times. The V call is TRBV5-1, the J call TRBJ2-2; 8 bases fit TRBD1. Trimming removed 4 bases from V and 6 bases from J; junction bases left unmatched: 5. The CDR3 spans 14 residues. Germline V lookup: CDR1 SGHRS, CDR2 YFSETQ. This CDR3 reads CASSTRTGPGELFF. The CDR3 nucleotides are TGCGCCAGCAGCACCAGGACAGGGCCCGGGGAGCTGTTTTTT.

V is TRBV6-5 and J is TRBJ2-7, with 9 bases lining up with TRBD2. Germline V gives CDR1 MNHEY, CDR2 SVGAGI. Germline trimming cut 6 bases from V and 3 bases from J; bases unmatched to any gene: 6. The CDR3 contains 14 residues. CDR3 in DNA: TGTGCCAGCAGGGGGACTAGCAGGAGCTACGAGCAGTACTTC. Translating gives CASRGTSRSYEQYF.

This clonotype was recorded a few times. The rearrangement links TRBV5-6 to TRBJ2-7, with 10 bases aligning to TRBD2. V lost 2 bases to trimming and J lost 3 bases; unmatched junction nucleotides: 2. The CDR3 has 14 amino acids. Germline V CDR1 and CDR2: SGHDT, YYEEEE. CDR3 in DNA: TGTGCCAGCAGCTTCGGACTAGCGGTCTACGAGCAGTACTTC. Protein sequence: CASSFGLAVYEQYF. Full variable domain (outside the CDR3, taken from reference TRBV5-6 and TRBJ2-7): DAGVTQSPTHLIKTRGQQVTLRCSPKSGHDTVSWYQQALGQGPQFIFQYYEEEERQRGNFPDRFSGHQFPNYSSELNVNALLLGDSALYLCASSFGLAVYEQYFGPGTRLTVT.

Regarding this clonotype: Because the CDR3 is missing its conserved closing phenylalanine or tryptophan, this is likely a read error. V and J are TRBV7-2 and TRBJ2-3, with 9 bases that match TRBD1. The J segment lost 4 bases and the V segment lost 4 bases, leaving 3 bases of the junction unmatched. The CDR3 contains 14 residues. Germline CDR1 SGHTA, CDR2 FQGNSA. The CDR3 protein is CASSSTGGADTQYL. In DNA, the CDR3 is TGTGCCAGCAGCTCGACAGGGGGAGCAGATACGCAGTATTTG.

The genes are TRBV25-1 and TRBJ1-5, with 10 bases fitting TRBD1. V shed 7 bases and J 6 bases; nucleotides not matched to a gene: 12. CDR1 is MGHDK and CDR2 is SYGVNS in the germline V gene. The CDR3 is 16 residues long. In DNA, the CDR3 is TGTGCCAGCACCTTATTAGACAGGGGGCATAGTCAGCCCCAGCATTTT. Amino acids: CASTLLDRGHSQPQHF. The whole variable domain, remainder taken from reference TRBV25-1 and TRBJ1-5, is EADIYQTPRYLVIGTGKKITLECSQTMGHDKMYWYQQDPGMELHLIHYSYGVNSTEKGDLSSESTVSRIRTEHFPLTLESARPSHTSQYLCASTLLDRGHSQPQHFGDGTRLSIL.

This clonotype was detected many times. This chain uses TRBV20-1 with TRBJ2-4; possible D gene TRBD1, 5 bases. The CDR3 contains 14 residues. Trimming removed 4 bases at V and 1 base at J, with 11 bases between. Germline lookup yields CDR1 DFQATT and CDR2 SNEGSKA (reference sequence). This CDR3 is CSAISPGAKNIQYF. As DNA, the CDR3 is TGCAGTGCTATTTCGCCAGGGGCCAAAAACATTCAGTACTTC.

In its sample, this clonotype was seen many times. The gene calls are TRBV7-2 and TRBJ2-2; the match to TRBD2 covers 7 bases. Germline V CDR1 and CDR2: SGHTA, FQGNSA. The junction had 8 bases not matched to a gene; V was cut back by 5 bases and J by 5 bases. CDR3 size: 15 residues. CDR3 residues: CASSASGAGTGELFF. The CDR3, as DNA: TGTGCCAGCAGCGCGAGCGGGGCGGGAACCGGGGAGCTGTTTTTT.

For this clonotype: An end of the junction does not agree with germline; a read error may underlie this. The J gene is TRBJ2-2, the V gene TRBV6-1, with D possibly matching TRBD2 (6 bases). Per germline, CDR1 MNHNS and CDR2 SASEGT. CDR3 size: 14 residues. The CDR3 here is CASGDGGYTGELFF. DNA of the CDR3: TGTGCCAGCGGTGACGGGGGTTACACCGGGGAGCTGTTTTTT.

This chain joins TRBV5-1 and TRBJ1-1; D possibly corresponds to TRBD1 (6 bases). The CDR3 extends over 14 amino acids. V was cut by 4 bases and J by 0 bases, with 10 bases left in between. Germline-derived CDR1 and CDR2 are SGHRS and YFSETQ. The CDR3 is CASSRGVMNTEAFF. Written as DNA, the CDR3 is TGCGCCAGCAGCAGGGGGGTCATGAACACTGAAGCTTTCTTT.

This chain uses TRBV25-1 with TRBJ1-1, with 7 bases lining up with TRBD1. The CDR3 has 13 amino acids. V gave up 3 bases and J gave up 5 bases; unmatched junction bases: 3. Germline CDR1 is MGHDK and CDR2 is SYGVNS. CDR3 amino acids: CASSETGKTEAFF. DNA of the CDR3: TGTGCCAGCAGTGAGACAGGGAAGACTGAAGCTTTCTTT. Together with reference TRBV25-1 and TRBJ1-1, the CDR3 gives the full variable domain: EADIYQTPRYLVIGTGKKITLECSQTMGHDKMYWYQQDPGMELHLIHYSYGVNSTEKGDLSSESTVSRIRTEHFPLTLESARPSHTSQYLCASSETGKTEAFFGQGTRLTVV.

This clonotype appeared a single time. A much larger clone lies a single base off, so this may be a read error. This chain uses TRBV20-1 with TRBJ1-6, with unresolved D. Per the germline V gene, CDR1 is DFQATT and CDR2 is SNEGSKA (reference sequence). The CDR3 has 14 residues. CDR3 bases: TGCGGTGCTAGATCCAGCTCCTATAATTCACCCCTCCACTTT. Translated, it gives CGARSSSYNSPLHF.

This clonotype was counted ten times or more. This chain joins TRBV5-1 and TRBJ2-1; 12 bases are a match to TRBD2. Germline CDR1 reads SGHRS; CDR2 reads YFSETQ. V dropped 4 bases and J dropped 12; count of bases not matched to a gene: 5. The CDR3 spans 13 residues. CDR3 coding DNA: TGCGCCAGCAGCCCGCTGACTAGCGGGGGGCAGTTCTTC. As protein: CASSPLTSGGQFF.

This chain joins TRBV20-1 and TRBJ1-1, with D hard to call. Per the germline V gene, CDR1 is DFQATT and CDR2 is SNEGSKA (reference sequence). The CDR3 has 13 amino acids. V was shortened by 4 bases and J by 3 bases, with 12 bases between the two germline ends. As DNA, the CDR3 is TGCAGTGCTACCGGCAGGACCGACACTGAAGCTTTCTTT. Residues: CSATGRTDTEAFF.

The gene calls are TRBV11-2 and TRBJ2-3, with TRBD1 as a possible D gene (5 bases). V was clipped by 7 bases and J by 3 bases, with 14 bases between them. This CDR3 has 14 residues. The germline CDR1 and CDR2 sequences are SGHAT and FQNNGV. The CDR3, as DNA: TGTGCCAGCAAGGGGAATTTTGGTACAGATACGCAGTATTTT. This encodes CASKGNFGTDTQYF.

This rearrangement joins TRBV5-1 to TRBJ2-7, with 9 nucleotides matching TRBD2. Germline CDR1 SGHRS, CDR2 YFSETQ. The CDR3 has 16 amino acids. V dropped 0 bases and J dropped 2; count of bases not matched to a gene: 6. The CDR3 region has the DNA TGCGCCAGCAGCTTGGCCATAGCGGGAGTGACCTACGAGCAGTACTTC. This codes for CASSLAIAGVTYEQYF.

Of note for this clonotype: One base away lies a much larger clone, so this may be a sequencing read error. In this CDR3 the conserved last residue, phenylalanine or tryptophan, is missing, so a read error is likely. CDR3 coding DNA: TGTGCCAGCAGCTTCGCGGGGGAAGAGACCCAGTACGTC. It codes for CASSFAGEETQYV. The chain combines TRBV7-2 with TRBJ2-5, with 7 bases identical to TRBD2. The CDR3 runs to 13 residues. Germline loops: CDR1 SGHTA, CDR2 FQGNSA. V dropped 3 bases and J dropped 3; count of bases not matched to a gene: 1.

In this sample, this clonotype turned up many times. The CDR3 nucleotides read TGTGCCAGCAGTTACAATACGGAGGATCAGCCCCAGCATTTT. This translates into CASSYNTEDQPQHF. The V call is TRBV6-2 or TRBV6-3, the J call TRBJ1-5; D is unresolved. Germline CDR1 MNHEY, CDR2 SVGEGT. Trimming removed 2 bases from V and 5 bases from J, with 10 bases in between. The CDR3 consists of 14 residues.

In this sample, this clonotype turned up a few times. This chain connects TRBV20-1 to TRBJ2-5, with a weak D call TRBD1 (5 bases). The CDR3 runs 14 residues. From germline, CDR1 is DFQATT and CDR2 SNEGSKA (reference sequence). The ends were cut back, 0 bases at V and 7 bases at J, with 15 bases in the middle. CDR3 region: CSAREGAGSGTQYF. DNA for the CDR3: TGCAGTGCTAGAGAAGGAGCAGGGTCAGGGACCCAGTACTTC.

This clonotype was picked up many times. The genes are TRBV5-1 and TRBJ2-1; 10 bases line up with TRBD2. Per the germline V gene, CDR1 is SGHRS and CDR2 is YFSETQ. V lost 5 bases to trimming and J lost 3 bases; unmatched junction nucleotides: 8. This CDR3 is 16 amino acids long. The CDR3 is CASSPPGLADYNEQFF. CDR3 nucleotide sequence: TGCGCCAGCAGTCCCCCTGGACTAGCGGACTACAATGAGCAGTTCTTC.

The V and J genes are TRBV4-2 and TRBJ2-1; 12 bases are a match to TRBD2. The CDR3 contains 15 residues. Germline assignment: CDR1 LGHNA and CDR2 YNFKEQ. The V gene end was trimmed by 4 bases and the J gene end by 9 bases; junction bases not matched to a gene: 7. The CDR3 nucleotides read TGTGCCAGCAGCCTTAGACTAGCGGGAGAAGGTGAGCAGTTCTTC. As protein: CASSLRLAGEGEQFF.

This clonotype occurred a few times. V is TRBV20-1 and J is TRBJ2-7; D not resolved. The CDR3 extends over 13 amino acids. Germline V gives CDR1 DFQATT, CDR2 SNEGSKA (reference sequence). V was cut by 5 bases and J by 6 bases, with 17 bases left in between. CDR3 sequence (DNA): TGCAGTGCTCCCGGACCGCGGCTAGGCGAGCAGTACTTC. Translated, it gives CSAPGPRLGEQYF.

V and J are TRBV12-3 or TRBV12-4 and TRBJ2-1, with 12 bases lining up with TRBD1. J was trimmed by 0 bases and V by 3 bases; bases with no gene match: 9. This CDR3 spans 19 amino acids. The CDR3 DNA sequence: TGTGCCAGCAGTTTTGTCCCGGGACAGGGGGCTAGCTCCTACAATGAGCAGTTCTTC. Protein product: CASSFVPGQGASSYNEQFF.

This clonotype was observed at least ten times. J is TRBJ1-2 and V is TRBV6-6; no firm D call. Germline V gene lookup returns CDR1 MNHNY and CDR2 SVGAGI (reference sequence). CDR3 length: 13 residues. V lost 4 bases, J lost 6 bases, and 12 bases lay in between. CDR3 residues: CASSSQTRHGYTF. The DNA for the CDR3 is TGTGCCAGCAGTTCCCAGACCCGACATGGCTACACCTTC.

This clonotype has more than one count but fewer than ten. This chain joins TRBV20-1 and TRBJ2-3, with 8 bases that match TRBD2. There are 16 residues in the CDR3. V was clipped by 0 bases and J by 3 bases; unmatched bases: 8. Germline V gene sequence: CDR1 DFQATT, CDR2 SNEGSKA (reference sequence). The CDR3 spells CSARDRRSGRTDTQYF. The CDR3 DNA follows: TGCAGTGCTAGAGACCGGCGGAGCGGGAGAACAGATACGCAGTATTTT.

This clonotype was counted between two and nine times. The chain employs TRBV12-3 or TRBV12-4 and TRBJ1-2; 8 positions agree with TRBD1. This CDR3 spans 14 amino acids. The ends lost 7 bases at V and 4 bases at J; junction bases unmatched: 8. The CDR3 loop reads CASTLGQGSYGYTF. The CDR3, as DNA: TGTGCCAGCACTCTCGGACAGGGAAGCTATGGCTACACCTTC.

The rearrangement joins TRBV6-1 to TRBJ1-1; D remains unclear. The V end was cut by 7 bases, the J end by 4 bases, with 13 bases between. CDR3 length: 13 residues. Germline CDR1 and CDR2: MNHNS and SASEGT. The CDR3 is CASTLTKITEAFF. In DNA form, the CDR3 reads TGTGCCAGCACGCTTACAAAGATCACTGAAGCTTTCTTT.